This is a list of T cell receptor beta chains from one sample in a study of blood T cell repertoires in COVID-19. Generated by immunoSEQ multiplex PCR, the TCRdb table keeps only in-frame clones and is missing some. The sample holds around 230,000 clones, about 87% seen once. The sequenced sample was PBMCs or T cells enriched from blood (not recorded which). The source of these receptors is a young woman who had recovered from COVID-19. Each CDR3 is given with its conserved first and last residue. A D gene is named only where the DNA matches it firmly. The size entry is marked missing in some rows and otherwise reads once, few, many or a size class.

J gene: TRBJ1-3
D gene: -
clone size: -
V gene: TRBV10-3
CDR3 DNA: TGTGCCATCAGTGAGCCAGATCCCGGGGAGCGATACTCTGGAAACACCATATATTTT
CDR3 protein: CAISEPDPGERYSGNTIYF

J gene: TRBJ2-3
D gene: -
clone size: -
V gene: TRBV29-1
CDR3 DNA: TGCAGCGTTGCCCCCGAGGGCACAGATACGCAGTATTTT
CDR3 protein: CSVAPEGTDTQYF

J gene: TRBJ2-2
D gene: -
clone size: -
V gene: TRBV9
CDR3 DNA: TGTGCCAGCAACGGGGGGCCGAACACCGGGGAGCTGTTTTTT
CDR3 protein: CASNGGPNTGELFF

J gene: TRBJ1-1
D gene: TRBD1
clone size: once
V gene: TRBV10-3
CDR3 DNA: TGTGCCATCAGACAGGGGGCGCAGGCTGAAGCTTTCTTT
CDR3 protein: CAIRQGAQAEAFF

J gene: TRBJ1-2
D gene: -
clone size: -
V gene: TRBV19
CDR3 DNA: TGTGCCAGTAGTAGGGCTACAACTAACTATGGCTACACCTTC
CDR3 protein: CASSRATTNYGYTF

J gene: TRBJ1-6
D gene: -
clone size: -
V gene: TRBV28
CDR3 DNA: TGTGCCAGCAGTTTTTCACTTTCACCCCTCCACTTT
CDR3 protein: CASSFSLSPLHF

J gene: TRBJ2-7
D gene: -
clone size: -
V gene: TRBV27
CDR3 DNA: TGTGCCAGCAGGTCGTTTTTGAGGGAAAGATCGGACGAGCAGTACTTC
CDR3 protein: CASRSFLRERSDEQYF

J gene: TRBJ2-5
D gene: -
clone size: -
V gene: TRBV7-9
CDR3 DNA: TGTGCCAGCAGCTTAGATACGGAAGAGACCCAGTACTTC
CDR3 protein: CASSLDTEETQYF

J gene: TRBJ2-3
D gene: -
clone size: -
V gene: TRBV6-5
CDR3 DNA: TGTGCCAGCAGTTACTCTCTCGGGGATACGCAGTATTTT
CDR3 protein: CASSYSLGDTQYF

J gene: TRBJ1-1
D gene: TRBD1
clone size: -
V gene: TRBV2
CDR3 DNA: TGTGCCAGCAGCGTCCCGAAAGGGACAGGGACAGCTTTCTTT
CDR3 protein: CASSVPKGTGTAFF

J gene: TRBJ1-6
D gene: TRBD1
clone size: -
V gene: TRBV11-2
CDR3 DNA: TGTGCCAGCAGCTTTCCCCAGGGGGCAGTGGGTTCACCCCTCCACTTT
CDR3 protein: CASSFPQGAVGSPLHF

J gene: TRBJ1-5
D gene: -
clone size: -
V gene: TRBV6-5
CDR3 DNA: TGTGCCAGCAGCCGCGCACGCGATCAGCCCCAGCATTTT
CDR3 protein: CASSRARDQPQHF

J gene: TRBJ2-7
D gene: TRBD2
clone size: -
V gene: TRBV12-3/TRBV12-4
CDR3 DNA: TGTGCCAGCGGGGGGGTTTCCTCCTACGAGCAGTACTTC
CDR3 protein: CASGGVSSYEQYF

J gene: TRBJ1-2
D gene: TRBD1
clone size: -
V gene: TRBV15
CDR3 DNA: TGTGCCACCAGCAGAGATCGACCACAGGGGGCCTCTTATGGCTACACCTTC
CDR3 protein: CATSRDRPQGASYGYTF

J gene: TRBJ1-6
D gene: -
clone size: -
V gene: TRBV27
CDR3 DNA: TGTGCCAGCAGTTCCGCGGGACTAAATTCACCCCTCCACTTT
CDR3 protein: CASSSAGLNSPLHF

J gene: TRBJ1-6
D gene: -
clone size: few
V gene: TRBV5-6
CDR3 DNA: TGTGCCAGCGGCCGTCACCATTCACCCCTCCACTTT
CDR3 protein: CASGRHHSPLHF

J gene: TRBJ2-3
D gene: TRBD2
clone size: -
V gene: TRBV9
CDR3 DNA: TGTGCCAGCAGCGTAGCTACGGGACTAGCGGGGGGGAAGTATTTT
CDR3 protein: CASSVATGLAGGKYF

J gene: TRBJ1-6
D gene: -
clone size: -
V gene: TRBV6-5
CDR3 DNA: TGTGCCAGCACCACCGTACAGGGTGGCTCACCCCTCCACTTT
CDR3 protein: CASTTVQGGSPLHF

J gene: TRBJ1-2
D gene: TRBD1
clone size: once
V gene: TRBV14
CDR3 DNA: TGTGCCAGCAGCCAAGGCCGAGACAGGGATGGTGGCTACACCTTC
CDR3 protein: CASSQGRDRDGGYTF

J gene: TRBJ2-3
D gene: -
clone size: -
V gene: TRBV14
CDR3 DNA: TGTGCCAGCAGCCAAGCGGGGGTGGGCACAGATACGCAGTATTTT
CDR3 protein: CASSQAGVGTDTQYF